One T cell receptor beta chain is described in this entry. Antigen unknown. This specimen belongs to a study of OX40 agonist ivuxolimab in advanced cancers. Study as a whole: Prior anti-PD-1, anti-PD-L1 or anti-CTLA-4 therapy was allowed; 40% had some. Partial response was recorded in three patients: one hepatocellular carcinoma and two cutaneous melanoma cases.

Study findings and constraints: Antigen specificity was not determined for the expanded peripheral T cells.

CDR1 SGHVS and CDR2 FQNEAQ come from the germline V gene. This CDR3 is 15 amino acids long. Trimming pared 2 bases from V and 11 bases from J, leaving 21 bases between. Some clones are missing from TCRdb's copy, which holds only in-frame ones; the method was immunoSEQ multiplex PCR. This table has under 85,000 clones, 91% appearing once. The sequencing here drew on CD4+ or CD8+ T cells sorted from blood, taken in a trial of the OX40 agonist ivuxolimab. This receptor was obtained from an adult with an advanced solid tumor such as melanoma, head and neck, liver or kidney cancer. The chain recombines TRBV7-8 with TRBJ1-1, with D possibly matching TRBD1 (5 bases). The CDR3: CASSLLRRPGLDAFF. CDR3 in DNA: TGTGCCAGCAGCTTACTTCGGCGGCCAGGGCTTGATGCTTTCTTT. Full variable domain (remainder filled in from reference TRBV7-8 and TRBJ1-1): GAGVSQSPRYKVAKRGQDVALRCDPISGHVSLFWYQQALGQGPEFLTYFQNEAQLDKSGLPSDRFFAERPEGSVSTLKIQRTQQEDSAVYLCASSLLRRPGLDAFFGQGTRLTVV.